The source of this TCR beta chain is a study of spatial heterogeneity in lung cancer. Time point reported: sample taken at primary tumor resection. TCRdb independently ran MiXCR on the 5' RACE reads; one entry per CDR3 protein. The table lists roughly 80,000 distinct CDR3 sequences, under 8.5% of them singletons. The length of the CDR3 is 15 residues. Trimming pared 1 base from V and 3 bases from J, leaving 12 bases between. This receptor was obtained from a male donor with early-stage non-small cell lung cancer. The input for sequencing was PBMCs, taken at surgery. The genes are TRBV12-3 or TRBV12-4 and TRBJ1-1; TRBD1 might be the D (6 bases). The CDR3 sequence is CASSLEWGGDTEAFF. The DNA of the CDR3 is TGTGCCAGCAGTTTAGAGTGGGGGGGCGACACTGAAGCTTTCTTT.